What follows is one TCR beta chain and its context. Its antigen is still unknown. CDR3 length: 15 amino acids. V was pared by 7 bases and J by 1 base, with 5 bases of the junction left unmatched. Per germline, CDR1 MNHEY and CDR2 SVGAGI. The data originate from a study of T cell responses to AZD1222 COVID-19 vaccine. Study-wide results and caveats: Dominant CD4 TCR responses targeted spike regions 160-218 and 743-854. At baseline, seropositivity was found in only six or seven AZD1222 recipients.

Profiled with immunoSEQ multiplex PCR; TCRdb holds only in-frame clones, not every one. The sample consists of around 85,000 clones, 80% to 90% of them appearing once. This clonotype was sampled from an adult in good health. The V call is TRBV6-5, the J call TRBJ1-2, with 11 bases identical to TRBD1. The sample consisted of peripheral blood, taken on day 0 of AZD1222 vaccination. The CDR3 spells CASTRTGGDNYGYTF. Written as DNA, the CDR3 is TGTGCCAGCACCCGGACAGGGGGCGATAACTATGGCTACACCTTC.